This T cell receptor beta chain was sequenced during a study of blood T cell repertoires in COVID-19. Overall study: From the United States, Italy and Spain came samples of acute and convalescent COVID-19. T cells, B-cell-depleted T cells, or PBMCs provided the cDNA or gDNA that served as material.

Under the authors' procedure: Nucleated cell number was recorded as an estimate derived from reference gene primer amplification. Clones were read by immunoSEQ multiplex PCR, and TCRdb kept only the in-frame ones, dropping some. That table furnishes V, J and clone size, whereas the DNA furnished D and trimming. The table lists 200,000 to 250,000 clones, 82% of them singletons, with roughly 4.6% in the top ten. Germline lookup yields CDR1 MNHEY and CDR2 SMNVEV (reference sequence). This CDR3 region has 12 residues. V was pared by 7 bases and J by 9 bases, with 13 bases between. The source is an elderly woman with active or convalescent COVID-19. Material: peripheral blood. The chain has TRBV27 and TRBJ2-1, with D possibly being TRBD1 (5 bases). CDR3 protein: CASNQGLGEQFF. The DNA for the CDR3 is TGTGCCAGCAATCAGGGCCTGGGTGAGCAGTTCTTC.